Listed below are T cell receptor beta chains from one sample, sequenced in a study of cytomegalovirus exposure and HLA in healthy donors. This table comes from immunoSEQ multiplex PCR, and its TCRdb copy is limited to in-frame clones, with some not included. This sample carries some 120,000 clones, roughly four fifths of them seen once, and the ten largest clones take 6.3%. Sequencing was performed on PBMCs. The receptors were gathered from a woman between 40 and 55 years old in good health and CMV-seronegative. CDR3s include the opening cysteine and the closing phenylalanine or tryptophan. The listing skips clone size in some rows; elsewhere it reads once, few, many or a size class.

- | TRBJ2-7 | TRBV7-6 | CASSLQERYEQYF
- | TRBJ2-3 | TRBV4-1 | CASRKAIITDTQYF
few | TRBJ2-1 | TRBV10-1 | CASSDSGTGDNEQFF
- | TRBJ2-1 | TRBV5-1 | CASSPRAGRESNEQFF
- | TRBJ2-3 | TRBV19 | CASDPQGQGGTDTQYF
- | TRBJ1-2 | TRBV28 | CASSFPKTGEAYGYTF
- | TRBJ1-2 | TRBV10-1 | CASSGGTGGYGYTF
- | TRBJ2-7 | TRBV2 | CASSEEPYEQYF
once | TRBJ1-6 | TRBV10-1 | CASSEQQGAASPLHF
- | TRBJ1-1 | TRBV19 | CASSLGTGQGNTEAFF
- | - | TRBV2 | CASEQAGGPYEQYF
- | - | TRBV11-2 | CASSLTQLAIYEQYF
- | TRBJ2-5 | TRBV5-1 | CASSLGMTEFKETQYF
- | TRBJ1-1 | TRBV9 | CASSVDQGADTEAFF
once | TRBJ2-5 | TRBV4-3 | CASSRASQETQYF
once | TRBJ2-7 | TRBV6-5 | CASSYWAGATYEQYF
- | TRBJ2-7 | TRBV5-1 | CASSQGTSGTEQYF
- | TRBJ1-2 | TRBV7-9 | CSSSLDIRTGGVSDYGYTF
- | - | TRBV5-1 | CASRTTSGSYEQYF
- | - | TRBV10-2 | CASSESYYEQYF
- | TRBJ1-1 | TRBV5-8 | CASSLPGRNTEAFF
few | TRBJ2-2 | TRBV7-9 | CSSSLSAGRHTGELFF
- | TRBJ1-1 | TRBV7-2 | CASSLGRETEAFF
- | TRBJ2-7 | TRBV7-2 | CAGSLIGLAGGPHEQYF
- | TRBJ2-6 | TRBV28 | CASSSGDSSSGANGLTF
- | TRBJ2-3 | TRBV7-6 | CASSLSSVGGDTQYF
- | TRBJ2-1 | TRBV6-1 | CATVSHAGGPREQFF
- | TRBJ1-3 | TRBV4-1 | CASSRIGGVAGNTIYF
- | TRBJ2-5 | TRBV18 | CASSVGTVSQETQYF
- | TRBJ1-1 | TRBV19 | CASRRQGEAFF
- | TRBJ1-2 | TRBV23-1 | CASSQSKSDRGRYGYTF
- | TRBJ2-1 | TRBV6-4 | CASTRLAGGNEQFF
- | TRBJ2-2 | TRBV29-1 | CSVGGLNTGELFF
- | TRBJ2-5 | TRBV18 | CASSDLESGTQYF
- | TRBJ2-7 | TRBV18 | CASSPDSSYEQYF
- | TRBJ1-1 | TRBV6-5 | CASSYSASLNTEAFF
- | TRBJ1-5 | TRBV19 | CASSRGVVSNQPQHF
- | TRBJ1-1 | TRBV7-9 | CASSSPGRRGLGTEAFF
- | TRBJ2-7 | TRBV27 | CASSLIRTSGSREQYF
- | TRBJ1-4 | TRBV5-6 | CASSLTSAGSQLFF
- | TRBJ1-2 | TRBV10-3 | CAIRTGTGGYGYTF
- | TRBJ2-2 | TRBV19 | CASSINEGGGGELFF
few | TRBJ1-1 | TRBV20-1 | CSANRNTEAFF
few | TRBJ2-7 | TRBV5-1 | CASSLDGSSYEQYF
- | TRBJ1-2 | TRBV6-5 | CASSLQGTGVFGYTF